This TCR beta chain was recorded in a study of OX40 agonist ivuxolimab in advanced cancers. On the study more broadly: Patients received ivuxolimab, an agonistic anti-OX40 (CD134) antibody. Every 2 weeks, patients got intravenous ivuxolimab at one of six dose levels (0.01-10 mg/kg). Study-wide points: In the 0.1 to 3.0 mg/kg range, CD4+ and CD8+ blood T cells had expanded clonally by week 6. Patients who responded partially at 0.1-3.0 mg/kg showed clonal expansion ranking among the lowest.

As to this clone: Its antigen is not identified.

V was shortened by 4 bases and J by 3 bases, with 7 bases between the two germline ends. Germline V gene sequence: CDR1 SNHLY, CDR2 FYNNEI. The CDR3 covers 13 residues. Some clones are missing from TCRdb's copy, which holds only in-frame ones; the method was immunoSEQ multiplex PCR. This table has some 50,000 clones, approximately 83% appearing once. The clonotype originates from an adult with an advanced solid tumor such as melanoma, head and neck, liver or kidney cancer. The gene calls are TRBV2 and TRBJ1-5; D is uncertain. This sample comprised CD4+ or CD8+ T cells sorted from blood, obtained in a trial of the OX40 agonist ivuxolimab. The CDR3, as DNA: TGTGCCAGCAGTGGCGAAAACAATCAGCCCCAGCATTTT. This encodes CASSGENNQPQHF.